A selection of T cell receptor beta chains follows, all from one sample in a study of response to subunit inactivated influenza vaccine. TCRdb re-analysed the RT-PCR reads in MiXCR, keeping a single row per CDR3 protein. The sample shows just under 250,000 distinct CDR3 sequences, 12% of them seen only once. This specimen consisted of non-naive T cells sorted from PBMCs, obtained less than 15 days before vaccination. These receptors were obtained from a man aged 50-60 years who received an inactivated influenza vaccine. Both conserved end residues are part of each CDR3. A D gene is named only where the DNA matches it firmly. Only part of the rows carry a size: once, few, many, or a class if the clone is expanded.

clone size	D gene	V gene	J gene	CDR3 protein	CDR3 DNA
few	TRBD2	TRBV7-3	TRBJ2-3	CASSFFSSGLAGERTDTQYF	TGTGCCAGCAGCTTCTTTTCTTCGGGACTAGCGGGAGAGAGGACAGATACGCAGTATTTT
few	TRBD1	TRBV5-5	TRBJ2-7	CASSPGQGFYEQYF	TGTGCCAGCAGCCCAGGACAGGGGTTCTACGAGCAGTACTTC
many	.	TRBV5-1	TRBJ2-7	CASSSTGLSSEQYF	TGCGCCAGCAGCTCTACAGGGCTTAGTTCGGAGCAGTACTTC
.	.	TRBV9	TRBJ1-6	CASSVATESSPLHF	TGTGCCAGCAGCGTAGCTACAGAGAGTTCACCCCTCCACTTT
.	.	TRBV28	TRBJ1-3	CASKPLRTSGNTIYF	TGTGCCAGCAAACCGTTACGAACCTCTGGAAACACCATATATTTT
once	.	TRBV27	TRBJ2-2	CASRNQGNTGDLFF	TGTGCCAGCAGGAACCAGGGGAACACCGGGGACCTGTTTTTT
few	.	TRBV6-1	TRBJ1-1	CASSEFRGPTEAFF	TGTGCCAGCAGTGAATTCCGGGGGCCGACTGAAGCTTTCTTT
few	.	TRBV10-3	TRBJ2-7	CAISDRGKTGRYYEQYF	TGTGCCATCAGTGATCGCGGAAAGACAGGAAGGTACTACGAGCAGTACTTC
.	.	TRBV12-5	TRBJ2-1	CASGLHWGGEQFF	TGTGCTAGTGGGCTTCACTGGGGCGGTGAGCAGTTCTTC
many	TRBD2	TRBV15	TRBJ2-1	CATSRGGTSGSRGDNEQFF	TGTGCCACCAGCAGAGGGGGGACTAGCGGGAGTCGGGGTGACAATGAGCAGTTCTTC
many	.	TRBV20-1	TRBJ2-7	CSGGTYEQYF	TGCAGTGGGGGGACCTACGAGCAGTACTTC
few	.	TRBV7-2	TRBJ2-1	CASSEPGRTTNEQFF	TGTGCCAGCAGCGAGCCGGGACGGACAACCAATGAGCAGTTCTTC
few	TRBD1	TRBV5-1	TRBJ2-7	CASSSLSGQGSYEQYF	TGCGCCAGCAGCTCGTTATCGGGACAGGGCTCCTACGAGCAGTACTTC
few	.	TRBV28	TRBJ1-1	CASTGGTPEAFF	TGTGCCAGCACCGGTGGGACTCCTGAAGCTTTCTTT
many	TRBD1	TRBV12-3/TRBV12-4	TRBJ2-4	CASSRTGGLYIQYF	TGTGCCAGCAGCAGGACAGGGGGCTTATACATTCAGTACTTC
many	.	TRBV7-9	TRBJ2-1	CATRSGYNEQFF	TGTGCCACGCGGAGCGGCTACAATGAGCAGTTCTTC
few	TRBD1	TRBV19	TRBJ2-7	CASSMTGYRGYEQYF	TGTGCCAGTAGTATGACGGGATACAGGGGGTACGAGCAGTACTTC
.	TRBD1	TRBV20-1	TRBJ2-5	CSARPNRDRAQETQYF	TGCAGTGCTAGACCAAACCGGGACAGGGCTCAAGAGACCCAGTACTTC
.	.	TRBV5-1	TRBJ2-7	CASSLLGVSYEQYF	TGCGCCAGCAGCTTGTTAGGGGTCTCCTACGAGCAGTACTTC
.	.	TRBV7-2	TRBJ1-3	CASSLGGTLSGNTIYF	TGTGCCAGCAGCTTAGGCGGGACCCTCTCTGGAAACACCATATATTTT
.	.	TRBV20-1	TRBJ2-7	CSATRPGAFEQYF	TGCAGTGCTACTCGACCGGGAGCGTTCGAGCAGTACTTC
few	TRBD1	TRBV7-8	TRBJ1-1	CASSRRQGNGNTEAFF	TGTGCCAGCAGCCGGAGACAGGGGAACGGGAACACTGAAGCTTTCTTT
few	TRBD1	TRBV20-1	TRBJ2-7	CSVPGTGGLEQYF	TGCAGTGTTCCTGGGACAGGGGGTTTGGAGCAGTACTTC
.	TRBD1	TRBV28	TRBJ2-7	CASSFTGGTGQGTGSYEQYF	TGTGCCAGCAGTTTCACCGGGGGAACCGGACAGGGGACAGGCTCCTACGAGCAGTACTTC
many	.	TRBV28	TRBJ2-1	CASSNRKERANNEQFF	TGTGCCAGCAGCAACCGCAAAGAGCGGGCAAACAATGAGCAGTTCTTC
many	.	TRBV12-3/TRBV12-4	TRBJ1-1	CASSLNDWGRATEAFF	TGTGCCAGCAGTTTAAATGATTGGGGCAGGGCCACTGAAGCTTTCTTT
.	.	TRBV4-1	TRBJ2-3	CASSQENPVSDTQYF	TGCGCCAGCAGCCAAGAGAATCCAGTATCGGATACGCAGTATTTT
few	.	TRBV4-3	TRBJ2-1	CASSQFSRNEQFF	TGCGCCAGCAGCCAGTTTAGTCGAAATGAGCAGTTCTTC
.	.	TRBV10-2	TRBJ1-3	CASSPDSQGNTIYF	TGCGCCAGCAGCCCCGACAGCCAGGGAAACACCATATATTTT
.	.	TRBV6-1	TRBJ1-1	CASSPGQVRIKAFF	TGTGCCAGCAGCCCGGGGCAGGTCCGGATCAAAGCTTTCTTT
few	.	TRBV10-3	TRBJ1-2	CAISERDYGYTF	TGTGCCATCAGTGAACGGGACTATGGCTACACCTTC
.	.	TRBV20-1	TRBJ2-5	CSAGQETQYF	TGCAGTGCTGGACAAGAGACCCAGTACTTC
.	.	TRBV4-3	TRBJ2-4	CASSQGREGLAKNIQYF	TGCGCCAGCAGCCAAGGGAGAGAAGGGCTAGCCAAAAACATTCAGTACTTC
few	TRBD1	TRBV28	TRBJ1-2	CASSLADRGYGYTF	TGTGCCAGCAGTTTGGCGGACAGGGGCTATGGCTACACCTTC
.	TRBD2	TRBV11-2	TRBJ2-1	CASSLEVKRGAQYNEQFF	TGTGCCAGCAGCTTAGAAGTCAAGCGGGGGGCACAATACAATGAGCAGTTCTTC